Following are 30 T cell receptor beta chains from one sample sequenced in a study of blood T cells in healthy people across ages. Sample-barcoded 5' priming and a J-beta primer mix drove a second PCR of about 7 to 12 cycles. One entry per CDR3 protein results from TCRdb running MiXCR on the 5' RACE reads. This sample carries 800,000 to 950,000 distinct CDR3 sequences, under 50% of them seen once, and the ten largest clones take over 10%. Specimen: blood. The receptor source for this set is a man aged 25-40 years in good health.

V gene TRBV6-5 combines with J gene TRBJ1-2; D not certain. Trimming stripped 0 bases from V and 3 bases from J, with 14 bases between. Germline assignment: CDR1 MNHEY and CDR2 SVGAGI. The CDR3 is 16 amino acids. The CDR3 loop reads CASSYSGLQAHYGYTF. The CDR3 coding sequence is TGTGCCAGCAGTTACTCCGGCCTCCAGGCCCACTATGGCTACACCTTC.

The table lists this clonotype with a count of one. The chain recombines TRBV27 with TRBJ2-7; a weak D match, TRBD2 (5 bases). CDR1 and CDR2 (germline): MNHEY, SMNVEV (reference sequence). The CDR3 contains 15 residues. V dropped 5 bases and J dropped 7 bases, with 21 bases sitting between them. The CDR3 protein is CASSNDGVSYNEQYF. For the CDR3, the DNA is TGTGCCAGCAGTAATGACGGGGTGTCCTACAATGAGCAGTACTTC.

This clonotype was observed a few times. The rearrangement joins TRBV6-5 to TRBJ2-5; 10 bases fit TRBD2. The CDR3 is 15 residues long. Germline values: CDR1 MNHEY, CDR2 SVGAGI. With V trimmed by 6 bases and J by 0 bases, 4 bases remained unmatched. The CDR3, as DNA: TGTGCCAGCAGAGGACTAGCGGCGTACCAAGAGACCCAGTACTTC. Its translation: CASRGLAAYQETQYF.

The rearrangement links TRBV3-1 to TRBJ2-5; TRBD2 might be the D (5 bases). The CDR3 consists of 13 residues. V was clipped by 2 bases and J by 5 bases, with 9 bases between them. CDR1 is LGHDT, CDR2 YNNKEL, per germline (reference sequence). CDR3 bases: TGTGCCAGCAGCCAAAATCGAGGGGAGACCCAGTACTTC. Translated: CASSQNRGETQYF.

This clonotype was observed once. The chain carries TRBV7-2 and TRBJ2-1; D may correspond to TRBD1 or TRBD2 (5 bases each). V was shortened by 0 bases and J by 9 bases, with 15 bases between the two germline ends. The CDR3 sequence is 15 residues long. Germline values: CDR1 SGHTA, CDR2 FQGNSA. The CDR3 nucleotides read TGTGCCAGCAGCTTAGCGTCCGGGGCCTGGGGTGAGCAGTTCTTC. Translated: CASSLASGAWGEQFF.

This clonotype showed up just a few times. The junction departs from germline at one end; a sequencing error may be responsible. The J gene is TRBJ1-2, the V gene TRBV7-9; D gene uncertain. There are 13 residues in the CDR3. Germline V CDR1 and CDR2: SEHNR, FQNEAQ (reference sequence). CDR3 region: CASSLEAGGGYTF. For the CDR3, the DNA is TGTGCCAGCAGCTTAGAGGCGGGTGGCGGCTATACCTTC.

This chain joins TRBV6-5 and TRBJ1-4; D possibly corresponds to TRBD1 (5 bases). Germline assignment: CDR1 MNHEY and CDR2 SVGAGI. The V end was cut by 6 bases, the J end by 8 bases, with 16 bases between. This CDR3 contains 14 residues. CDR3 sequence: CASRPGPRGEKLFF. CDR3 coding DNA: TGTGCCAGCAGACCGGGACCGAGGGGCGAAAAACTGTTTTTT.

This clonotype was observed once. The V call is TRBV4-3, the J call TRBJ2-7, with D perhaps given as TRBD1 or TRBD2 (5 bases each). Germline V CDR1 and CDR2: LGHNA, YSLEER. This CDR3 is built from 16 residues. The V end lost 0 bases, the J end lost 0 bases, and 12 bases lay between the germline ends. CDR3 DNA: TGCGCCAGCAGCCAAGAAGGGACCCCAGGCTCCTACGAGCAGTACTTC. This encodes CASSQEGTPGSYEQYF.

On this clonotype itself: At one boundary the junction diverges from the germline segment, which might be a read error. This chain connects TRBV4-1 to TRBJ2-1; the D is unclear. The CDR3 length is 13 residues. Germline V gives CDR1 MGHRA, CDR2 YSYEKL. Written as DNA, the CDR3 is TGCGCCGGCAGCCAAGCACAGTCGCGTGAGCAGTTCTTC. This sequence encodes CAGSQAQSREQFF.

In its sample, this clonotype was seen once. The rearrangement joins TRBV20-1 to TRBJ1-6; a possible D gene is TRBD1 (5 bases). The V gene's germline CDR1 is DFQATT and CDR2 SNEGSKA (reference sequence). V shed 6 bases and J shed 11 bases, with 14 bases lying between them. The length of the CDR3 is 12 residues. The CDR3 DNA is TGCAGTGCCACCGGGACGCCCGCACCCCTCCACTTT. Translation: CSATGTPAPLHF.

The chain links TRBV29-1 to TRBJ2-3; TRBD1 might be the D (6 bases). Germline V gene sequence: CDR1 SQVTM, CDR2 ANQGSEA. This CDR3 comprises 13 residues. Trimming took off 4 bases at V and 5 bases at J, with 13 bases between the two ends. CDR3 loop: CSVGAGARDTQYF. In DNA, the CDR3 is TGCAGCGTTGGGGCAGGGGCTCGAGATACGCAGTATTTT.

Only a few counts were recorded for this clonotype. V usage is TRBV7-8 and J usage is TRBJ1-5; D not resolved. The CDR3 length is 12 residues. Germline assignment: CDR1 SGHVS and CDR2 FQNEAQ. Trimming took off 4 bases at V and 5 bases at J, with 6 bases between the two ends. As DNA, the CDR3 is TGTGCCAGCAGCTCGGTCCATCAGCCCCAGCATTTT. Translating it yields CASSSVHQPQHF.

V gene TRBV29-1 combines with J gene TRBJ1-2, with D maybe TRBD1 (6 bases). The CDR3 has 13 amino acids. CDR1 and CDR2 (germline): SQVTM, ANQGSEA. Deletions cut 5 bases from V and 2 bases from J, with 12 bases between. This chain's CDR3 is CSVTPGGNYGYTF. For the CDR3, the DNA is TGCAGCGTTACCCCCGGGGGCAACTATGGCTACACCTTC.

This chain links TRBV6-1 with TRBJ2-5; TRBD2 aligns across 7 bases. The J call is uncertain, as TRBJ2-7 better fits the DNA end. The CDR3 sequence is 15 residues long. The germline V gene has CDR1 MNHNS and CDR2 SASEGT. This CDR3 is CASVWTGTITYEQYF. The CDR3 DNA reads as TGTGCCAGCGTGTGGACCGGGACTATTACTTACGAGCAGTACTTC.

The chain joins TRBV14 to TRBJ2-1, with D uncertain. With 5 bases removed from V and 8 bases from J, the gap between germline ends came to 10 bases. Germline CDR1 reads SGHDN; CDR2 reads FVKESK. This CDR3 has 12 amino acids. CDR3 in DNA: TGTGCCAGCAGCGCGAGAGGCCATGAGCAGTTCTTC. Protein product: CASSARGHEQFF.

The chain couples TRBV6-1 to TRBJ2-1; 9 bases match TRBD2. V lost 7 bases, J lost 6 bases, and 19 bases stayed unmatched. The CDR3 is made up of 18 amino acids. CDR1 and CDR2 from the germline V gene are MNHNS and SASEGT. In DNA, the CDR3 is TGTGCCAGCATCCGATGGGAGGGATCGACTAGCGGACGCAATGAGCAGTTCTTC. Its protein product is CASIRWEGSTSGRNEQFF.

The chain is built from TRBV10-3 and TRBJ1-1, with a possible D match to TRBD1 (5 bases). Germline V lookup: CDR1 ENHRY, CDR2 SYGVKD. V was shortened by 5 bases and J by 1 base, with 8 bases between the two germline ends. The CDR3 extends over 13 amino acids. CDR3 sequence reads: CAISIGENTEAFF. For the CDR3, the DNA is TGTGCCATCAGTATAGGGGAGAACACTGAAGCTTTCTTT.

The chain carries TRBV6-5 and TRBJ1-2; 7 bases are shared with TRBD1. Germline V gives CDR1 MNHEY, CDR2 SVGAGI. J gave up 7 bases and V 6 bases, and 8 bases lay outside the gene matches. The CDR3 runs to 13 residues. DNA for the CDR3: TGTGCCAGCAGCCGACAGGGCGCAGGTGGCTACACCTTC. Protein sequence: CASSRQGAGGYTF.

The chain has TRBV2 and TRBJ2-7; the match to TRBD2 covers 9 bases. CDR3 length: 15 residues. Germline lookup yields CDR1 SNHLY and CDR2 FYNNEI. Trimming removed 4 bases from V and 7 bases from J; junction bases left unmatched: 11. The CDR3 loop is CASSVQRGEYNEQYF. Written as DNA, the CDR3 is TGTGCCAGCAGTGTGCAGCGGGGGGAGTACAATGAGCAGTACTTC.

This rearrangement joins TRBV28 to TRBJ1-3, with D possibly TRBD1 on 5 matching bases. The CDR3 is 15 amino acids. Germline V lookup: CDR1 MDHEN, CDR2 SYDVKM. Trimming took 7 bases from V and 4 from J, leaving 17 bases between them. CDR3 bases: TGTGCCAGCATCCCCCCGGGACCGGCGGGAAACACCATATATTTT. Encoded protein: CASIPPGPAGNTIYF.

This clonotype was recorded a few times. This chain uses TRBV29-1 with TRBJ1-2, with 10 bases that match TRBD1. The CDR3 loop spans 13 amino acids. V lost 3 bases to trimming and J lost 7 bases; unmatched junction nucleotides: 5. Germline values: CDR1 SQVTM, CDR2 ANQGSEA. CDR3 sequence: CSVDPGQGSGYTF. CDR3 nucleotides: TGCAGCGTTGATCCGGGACAGGGGTCTGGCTACACCTTC. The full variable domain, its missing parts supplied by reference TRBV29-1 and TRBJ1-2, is SAVISQKPSRDICQRGTSLTIQCQVDSQVTMMFWYRQQPGQSLTLIATANQGSEATYESGFVIDKFPISRPNLTFSTLTVSNMSPEDSSIYLCSVDPGQGSGYTFGSGTRLTVV.

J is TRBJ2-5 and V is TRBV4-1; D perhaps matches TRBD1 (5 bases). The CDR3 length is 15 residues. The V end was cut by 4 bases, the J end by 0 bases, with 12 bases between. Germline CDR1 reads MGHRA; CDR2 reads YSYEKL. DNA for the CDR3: TGCGCCAGCAGCCTTGGAGACAGATACCAAGAGACCCAGTACTTC. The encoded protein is CASSLGDRYQETQYF.

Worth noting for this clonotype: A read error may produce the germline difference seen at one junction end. CDR3 DNA: TGTGCCGGCAGCTCCCCCGGGCCACACTCCTACGAGCAGTACTTC. This sequence encodes CAGSSPGPHSYEQYF. This chain uses TRBV7-9 with TRBJ2-5; D unclear. The J call is doubtful: the DNA matches TRBJ2-7 better. The CDR3 is 15 residues long. CDR1 SEHNR and CDR2 FQNEAQ come from the germline V gene (reference sequence).

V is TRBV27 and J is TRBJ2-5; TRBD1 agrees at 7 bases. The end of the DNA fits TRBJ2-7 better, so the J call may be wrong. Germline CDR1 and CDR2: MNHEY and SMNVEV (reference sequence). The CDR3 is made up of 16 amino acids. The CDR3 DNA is TGTGCCAGCAGTTTCCTCTCGACAGGGAGACCCTACGAGCAGTACTTC. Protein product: CASSFLSTGRPYEQYF.

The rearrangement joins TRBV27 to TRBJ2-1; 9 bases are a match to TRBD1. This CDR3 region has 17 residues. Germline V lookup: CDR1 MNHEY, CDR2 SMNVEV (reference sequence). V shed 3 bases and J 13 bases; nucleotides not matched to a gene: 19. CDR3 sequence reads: CASSLFGTGRGQETQFF. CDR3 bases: TGTGCCAGCAGTTTGTTCGGGACAGGGAGGGGTCAAGAGACCCAGTTCTTC.

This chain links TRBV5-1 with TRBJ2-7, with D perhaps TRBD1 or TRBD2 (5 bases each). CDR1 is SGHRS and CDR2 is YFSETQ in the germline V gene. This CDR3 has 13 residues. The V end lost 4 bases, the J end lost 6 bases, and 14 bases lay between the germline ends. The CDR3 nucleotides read TGCGCCAGCAGCGTGACGGGGCGCGTCGAGCAGTACTTC. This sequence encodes CASSVTGRVEQYF. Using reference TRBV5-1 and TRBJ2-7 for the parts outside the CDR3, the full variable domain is KAGVTQTPRYLIKTRGQQVTLSCSPISGHRSVSWYQQTPGQGLQFLFEYFSETQRNKGNFPGRFSGRQFSNSRSEMNVSTLELGDSALYLCASSVTGRVEQYFGPGTRLTVT.

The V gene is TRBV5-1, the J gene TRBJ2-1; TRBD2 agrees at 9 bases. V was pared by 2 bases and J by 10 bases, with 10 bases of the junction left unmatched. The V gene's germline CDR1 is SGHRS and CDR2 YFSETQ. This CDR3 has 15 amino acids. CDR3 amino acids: CASSFQRGDSMEQFF. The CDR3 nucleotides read TGCGCCAGCAGCTTTCAGCGGGGGGATTCAATGGAGCAGTTCTTC.

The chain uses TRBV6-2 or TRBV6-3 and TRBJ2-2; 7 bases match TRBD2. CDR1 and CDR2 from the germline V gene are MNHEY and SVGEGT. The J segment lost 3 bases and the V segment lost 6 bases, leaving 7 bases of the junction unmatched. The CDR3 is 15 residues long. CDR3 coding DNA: TGTGCCAGCAGATGGGAGGGAGTTCACACCGGGGAGCTGTTTTTT. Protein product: CASRWEGVHTGELFF.

CDR3 loop: CSAQLAGTYNEQFF. CDR3 DNA: TGCAGTGCGCAACTAGCGGGGACGTACAATGAGCAGTTCTTC. This chain connects TRBV20-1 to TRBJ2-1; 10 bases agree with TRBD2. Germline-derived CDR1 and CDR2 are DFQATT and SNEGSKA (reference sequence). The ends lost 6 bases at V and 4 bases at J; junction bases unmatched: 6. The CDR3 consists of 14 residues.

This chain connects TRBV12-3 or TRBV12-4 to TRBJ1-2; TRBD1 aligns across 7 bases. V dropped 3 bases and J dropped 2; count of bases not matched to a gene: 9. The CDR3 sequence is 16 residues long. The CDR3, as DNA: TGTGCCAGCAGTTTTGGTCTGGAGGGGGCGAACTATGGCTACACCTTC. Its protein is CASSFGLEGANYGYTF.